This record covers a single TCR beta chain. Its specificity is not known. V lost 2 bases to trimming and J lost 7 bases, with 15 bases between them. The CDR3 covers 14 residues. Germline CDR1 is MNHEY and CDR2 is SVGAGI. These data come from a study of identical twins. MiXCR, applied by TCRdb to the 5' RACE reads, yields one record per CDR3 protein. The table records some 730,000 distinct CDR3 sequences, about 18% of them present only once. Study-level points and caveats: The study reached conclusions through statistical analysis that was cross-sectional, not following the same donors.

This sample was shared with a second study, whose subject was T cells expressing NK-cell markers.

J is TRBJ2-7 and V is TRBV6-5; no firm D call. The material sequenced was PBMCs. This clonotype was obtained from a woman aged 18 to 35 in good health. The CDR3 is CASSYKPASGEQYF. CDR3 DNA: TGTGCCAGCAGTTACAAACCGGCGTCTGGGGAGCAGTACTTC.